Below are 9 T cell receptor beta chains sequenced from a single sample in a study of PD-L1 blockade in urothelial cancer. Here immunoSEQ multiplex PCR was the method, and the copy in TCRdb shows in-frame clones only, minus some. Altogether 80,000 to 95,000 clones are present, 83% being singletons, with the ten largest covering around 7.7%. Noted time point: peripheral blood 6 weeks after treatment start. Sequenced here: PBMCs, sampled around atezolizumab (anti-PD-L1) treatment. The receptors were sampled from a man in his 70s with urothelial cancer.

The chain recombines TRBV9 with TRBJ2-1; 7 nucleotides agree with TRBD1. The trim removed 4 bases at V and 4 bases at J, leaving 5 bases unmatched. The germline V gene encodes CDR1 SGDLS and CDR2 YYNGEE. The CDR3 extends over 14 amino acids. CDR3 region: CASSSRDRYNEQFF. In nucleotides, the CDR3 is TGTGCCAGCAGCTCCCGGGACAGATACAATGAGCAGTTCTTC.

The gene calls are TRBV19 and TRBJ2-1; tentative D call: TRBD1 (5 bases). The CDR3 totals 14 residues. Looked up from germline, CDR1 is LNHDA and CDR2 is SQIVND (reference sequence). V was cut by 3 bases and J by 5 bases, with 11 bases left in between. CDR3 sequence reads: CASSMTASDNEQFF. The CDR3 DNA reads TGTGCCAGTAGTATGACAGCCTCGGACAATGAGCAGTTCTTC.

CDR3 sequence: CASSYSGLDGYGYTF. The CDR3 DNA reads as TGTGCCAGCAGTTACTCGGGACTGGATGGCTATGGCTACACCTTC. The chain recombines TRBV6-5 with TRBJ1-2; a possible D gene is TRBD1 (5 bases). The germline V and J ends were trimmed by 0 bases and 4 bases, with 12 bases remaining between them. Germline V lookup: CDR1 MNHEY, CDR2 SVGAGI. This CDR3 has 15 amino acids.

The chain joins TRBV10-3 to TRBJ2-1; 9 bases match TRBD1. The CDR3 contains 15 residues. CDR1 is ENHRY and CDR2 is SYGVKD in the germline V gene. V lost 5 bases, J lost 5 bases, and 7 bases stayed unmatched. The CDR3 is CAISWTGEVNNEQFF. The CDR3 DNA is TGTGCCATCAGTTGGACAGGGGAGGTCAACAATGAGCAGTTCTTC.

The rearrangement links TRBV5-1 to TRBJ2-5; a weak D match, TRBD2 (7 bases). The germline V and J ends were trimmed by 5 bases and 2 bases, with 13 bases remaining between them. Germline loops: CDR1 SGHRS, CDR2 YFSETQ. The CDR3 totals 14 residues. As DNA, the CDR3 is TGCGCCAGCAGTCCCGGGGGGCAGCAAGAGACCCAGTACTTC. Amino acids: CASSPGGQQETQYF.

V usage is TRBV14 and J usage is TRBJ1-5; weak D call: TRBD1 (5 bases). The CDR3 is 13 residues long. Germline CDR1 is SGHDN and CDR2 is FVKESK. Trimming took off 5 bases at V and 2 bases at J, with 7 bases between the two ends. The CDR3 DNA is TGTGCCAGCAGCAGGGGTGGCAATCAGCCCCAGCATTTT. Protein product: CASSRGGNQPQHF.

This clone was recorded a few times. The V gene is TRBV19, the J gene TRBJ2-2; TRBD2 might be the D (6 bases). The germline CDR1 and CDR2 sequences are LNHDA and SQIVND (reference sequence). The CDR3 is 12 amino acids. CDR3 DNA sequence: TGTGCTACGGAGGGGAGCACCGGGGAGCTGTTTTTT. Residues: CATEGSTGELFF.

The chain joins TRBV5-6 to TRBJ2-7; the D gene is possibly TRBD1 (5 bases). Germline CDR1 reads SGHDT; CDR2 reads YYEEEE. V lost 4 bases to trimming and J lost 3 bases, with 17 bases between them. This CDR3 comprises 15 residues. The CDR3 protein is CASSPSPAGNYEQYF. The CDR3 region has the DNA TGTGCCAGCAGCCCGTCCCCGGCAGGGAACTACGAGCAGTACTTC.

The chain combines TRBV14 with TRBJ1-4; 10 bases are shared with TRBD1. CDR3 size: 17 residues. Unmatched junction bases numbered 5, after V lost 0 bases and J lost 4 bases. Germline CDR1 and CDR2: SGHDN and FVKESK. CDR3 protein: CASSQEGTGDGNEKLFF. CDR3 nucleotide sequence: TGTGCCAGCAGCCAAGAGGGGACAGGGGACGGTAATGAAAAACTGTTTTTT.